Ten or more counts support the clone carrying this TCR beta chain. This specimen comes from a study of blood T cell repertoires in COVID-19. Germline lookup yields CDR1 SEHNR and CDR2 FQNEAQ (reference sequence). The CDR3 totals 13 residues. With 1 base clipped from V and 5 bases from J, the junction kept 2 bases outside the gene matches. The table came from immunoSEQ multiplex PCR; TCRdb's copy has only in-frame clones and leaves some out. This table has around 300,000 clones, approximately 83% appearing once. This receptor was obtained from a woman in her 30s who had recovered from COVID-19. Source material: peripheral blood. This chain uses TRBV7-9 with TRBJ2-7, with 7 nucleotides matching TRBD2. The CDR3 bases are TGTGCCAGCAGCTTAGTCGCGGGAGACGAGCAGTACTTC. It specifies CASSLVAGDEQYF.